These 18 T cell receptor beta chains share one sample of origin, sequenced in a study of T cell repertoires in cytomegalovirus infection. The antigens of these receptors remain unknown. TCRdb reprocessed the reads with MiXCR, giving one entry per CDR3 protein. The sample lists about 900,000 distinct CDR3 sequences, around 32% occurring once. Here the sequenced sample was cultured CD8+ T cells from PBMCs, taken from culture after CMV antigen stimulation. These receptors all come from a human donor in good health (CMV status not recorded). Some clones in this sample may be carry-over from other donors' samples.

At least ten counts were recorded for this clonotype. For the CDR3, the DNA is TGTGCCAGCAGCTTACAAGCCCGGGACTTAAGGGATACGCAGTATTTT. Its protein product is CASSLQARDLRDTQYF. J is TRBJ2-3 and V is TRBV7-9; tentative D call: TRBD2 (6 bases). CDR1 and CDR2 (germline): SEHNR, FQNEAQ (reference sequence). CDR3 length: 16 amino acids. The V end lost 2 bases, the J end lost 6 bases, and 18 bases lay between the germline ends.

V usage is TRBV6-8 and J usage is TRBJ1-2; D is undetermined. The CDR3 loop spans 11 amino acids. The germline V gene has CDR1 MNHGY and CDR2 SAAAGT. The V end was cut by 8 bases, the J end by 8 bases, with 12 bases between. The CDR3 DNA follows: TGTGCCAGCGGTTCCCCTGGGGGCTACACCTTC. It specifies CASGSPGGYTF.

The chain couples TRBV27 to TRBJ2-1; the D gene is possibly TRBD1 (5 bases). CDR1 is MNHEY and CDR2 is SMNVEV in the germline V gene (reference sequence). CDR3 length equals 13 residues. The V end was cut by 7 bases, the J end by 8 bases, with 15 bases between. CDR3 sequence (DNA): TGTGCCAGCACAGGCAGGGTAGGCCATGAGCAGTTCTTC. Protein product: CASTGRVGHEQFF.

Only a few counts were recorded for this clonotype. The chain recombines TRBV29-1 with TRBJ2-2; TRBD1 matches 9 bases. J was trimmed by 4 bases and V by 7 bases; bases with no gene match: 7. CDR1 is SQVTM and CDR2 is ANQGSEA in the germline V gene. The CDR3 is 14 amino acids. CDR3: CSAKDRGLTGELFF. DNA of the CDR3: TGCAGCGCCAAGGACAGGGGTCTCACCGGGGAGCTGTTTTTT.

The chain employs TRBV6-2 or TRBV6-3 and TRBJ2-5; TRBD1 is a possible D gene (5 bases). The V and J ends lost 6 bases and 4 bases respectively, with 30 bases between them. The CDR3 extends over 19 amino acids. The germline CDR1 and CDR2 sequences are MNHEY and SVGEGT. DNA of the CDR3: TGTGCCAGCAGCCCCCCCCTACCCTGGACACCCAAATGGGGAGAGACCCAGTACTTC. It codes for CASSPPLPWTPKWGETQYF.

In this sample, this clonotype turned up many times. The CDR3 region is CASSSGGWTEAFF. The CDR3 nucleotides read TGTGCCAGCAGCTCGGGGGGGTGGACTGAAGCTTTCTTT. The chain uses TRBV11-1 and TRBJ1-1; possible D gene TRBD1, 5 bases. The CDR3 is made up of 13 amino acids. V was shortened by 4 bases and J by 5 bases, with 11 bases between the two germline ends. Germline V CDR1 and CDR2: SGHAT, FQDESV (reference sequence).

On this clonotype itself: The conserved phenylalanine or tryptophan normally closing the CDR3 is absent here, so this likely arose from a read error. The genes are TRBV20-1 and TRBJ2-1; no clear D gene. Trimming cost V 0 bases and J 6 bases, with 9 bases left between them. Germline V CDR1 and CDR2: DFQATT, SNEGSKA (reference sequence). The CDR3 spans 13 residues. In nucleotides, the CDR3 is TGCAGTGCTAGAGATATACGGAGCAATGAGCAGTTCTCC. It encodes CSARDIRSNEQFS.

As for this clonotype: This may be a read error, as it is one base from a much larger clone. The chain carries TRBV7-8 and TRBJ2-2; 13 nucleotides agree with TRBD2. Germline CDR1 is SGHVS and CDR2 is FQNEAQ. V lost 5 bases to trimming and J lost 3 bases; unmatched junction nucleotides: 12. The CDR3 has 19 amino acids. The CDR3, as DNA: TGTGCCAGCAGCACATCCGAAACACTAGCGGGGGGGTACACCGGGGAGCTGTTTTTT. It is translated as CASSTSETLAGGYTGELFF.

This clonotype was counted between two and nine times. This chain connects TRBV7-6 to TRBJ2-7; D is unresolved. Germline CDR1 is SGHVS and CDR2 is FNYEAQ. The ends were cut back, 5 bases at V and 0 bases at J, with 8 bases in the middle. CDR3 length: 13 residues. The CDR3 is CASSATASYEQYF. The DNA of the CDR3 is TGTGCCAGCAGCGCCACAGCCTCCTACGAGCAGTACTTC.

This clonotype was observed at least ten times. This sequence joins TRBV28 and TRBJ1-5; D is uncertain. Germline CDR1 is MDHEN and CDR2 is SYDVKM. CDR3 size: 12 residues. Trimming took 6 bases from V and 6 from J, leaving 9 bases between them. CDR3 amino acids: CASSVGFQPQHF. DNA of the CDR3: TGTGCCAGCAGCGTAGGTTTTCAGCCCCAGCATTTT. Together with reference TRBV28 and TRBJ1-5, the CDR3 gives the full variable domain: DVKVTQSSRYLVKRTGEKVFLECVQDMDHENMFWYRQDPGLGLRLIYFSYDVKMKEKGDIPEGYSVSREKKERFSLILESASTNQTSMYLCASSVGFQPQHFGDGTRLSIL.

The V call is TRBV18, the J call TRBJ1-2; TRBD1 aligns across 9 bases. The CDR3 has 18 amino acids. The germline V gene encodes CDR1 KGHSH and CDR2 LQKENI. The ends lost 2 bases at V and 4 bases at J; junction bases unmatched: 14. In nucleotides, the CDR3 is TGTGCCAGCTCACCAAGGGAACCGGGACAGGGATATACCTATGGCTACACCTTC. This codes for CASSPREPGQGYTYGYTF.

This rearrangement joins TRBV7-9 to TRBJ2-2; D is perhaps TRBD1 (6 bases). Germline CDR1 is SEHNR and CDR2 is FQNEAQ (reference sequence). The CDR3 loop spans 18 amino acids. Trimming took 3 bases from V and 2 from J, leaving 19 bases between them. CDR3 loop: CASSFKARGLANTGELFF. The CDR3 bases are TGTGCCAGCAGCTTTAAGGCCAGGGGATTGGCCAACACCGGGGAGCTGTTTTTT.

This clonotype was seen once. The chain has TRBV5-6 and TRBJ1-1, with D hard to call. The germline V gene encodes CDR1 SGHDT and CDR2 YYEEEE. Trimming pared 4 bases from V and 0 bases from J, leaving 16 bases between. CDR3 length: 16 amino acids. In DNA form, the CDR3 reads TGTGCCAGCAGCCTACCACGGGGAATCATGAACACTGAAGCTTTCTTT. Translated: CASSLPRGIMNTEAFF. Full variable domain (outside the CDR3, taken from reference TRBV5-6 and TRBJ1-1): DAGVTQSPTHLIKTRGQQVTLRCSPKSGHDTVSWYQQALGQGPQFIFQYYEEEERQRGNFPDRFSGHQFPNYSSELNVNALLLGDSALYLCASSLPRGIMNTEAFFGQGTRLTVV.

The genes are TRBV7-6 and TRBJ2-3, with a tentative D call TRBD2 (7 bases). Germline V CDR1 and CDR2: SGHVS, FNYEAQ. This CDR3 spans 14 amino acids. V dropped 3 bases and J dropped 5 bases, with 12 bases sitting between them. The CDR3 DNA follows: TGTGCCAGCAGCTTTACCGGGGGGCAAGATACGCAGTATTTT. Translation: CASSFTGGQDTQYF. Full variable domain (remainder filled in from reference TRBV7-6 and TRBJ2-3): GAGVSQSPRYKVTKRGQDVALRCDPISGHVSLYWYRQALGQGPEFLTYFNYEAQQDKSGLPNDRFSAERPEGSISTLTIQRTEQRDSAMYRCASSFTGGQDTQYFGPGTRLTVL.

The chain joins TRBV29-1 to TRBJ2-6; perhaps D is TRBD1 or TRBD2 (5 bases each). The CDR3 loop spans 13 amino acids. V lost 3 bases to trimming and J lost 3 bases, with 6 bases between them. Germline CDR1 and CDR2: SQVTM and ANQGSEA. The chain's CDR3 is CSVEGVGANVLTF. The DNA of the CDR3 is TGCAGCGTTGAGGGGGTTGGGGCCAACGTCCTGACTTTC.

In regard to this clonotype: The junction departs from germline at one end; a sequencing error may be responsible. This chain connects TRBV27 to TRBJ1-4, with D maybe TRBD1 (6 bases). The germline V gene encodes CDR1 MNHEY and CDR2 SMNVEV (reference sequence). The length of the CDR3 is 12 residues. The CDR3 sequence is CASSDYRVKLVF. The CDR3 nucleotides read TGTGCCAGCAGTGACTACAGGGTCAAACTGGTTTTT.

There are a few counts of this clonotype. J is TRBJ1-1 and V is TRBV19, with D unclear. Per germline, CDR1 LNHDA and CDR2 SQIVND (reference sequence). V lost 2 bases to trimming and J lost 3 bases, with 10 bases between them. This CDR3 spans 14 amino acids. This CDR3 reads CASSIRRKDTEAFF. CDR3 in DNA: TGTGCCAGTAGTATACGACGGAAGGACACTGAAGCTTTCTTT.

This clonotype turned up a few times. The chain uses TRBV19 and TRBJ2-6; D tentatively reads TRBD1 or TRBD2 (5 bases each). The CDR3 sequence is 16 residues long. Trimming shortened V by 6 bases and J by 1 base, and 13 bases separated the two germline ends. Germline CDR1 is LNHDA and CDR2 is SQIVND (reference sequence). Here the CDR3 DNA reads TGTGCCAGTAGCCCAGACTGGGGGTCTGGGGCCAACGTCCTGACTTTC. Translated, it gives CASSPDWGSGANVLTF.